The 21 T cell receptor beta chains reported below all come from one sample, sequenced in a study of blood T cells in healthy people across ages. Together with a sample-barcoded 5' primer, a J-beta primer mix was included in a second PCR lasting roughly 6 to 12 cycles. TCRdb reanalysed the 5' RACE reads using MiXCR and keeps one entry per CDR3 protein. The sample includes some 780,000 distinct CDR3 sequences, roughly 50% of them seen just once. Material: blood. Receptors were obtained from a man aged 35 to 55 in good health.

This clonotype was seen more than once but under ten times. The chain recombines TRBV2 with TRBJ1-6; D is uncertain. Germline CDR1 is SNHLY and CDR2 is FYNNEI. Trimming removed 3 bases from V and 5 bases from J, with 2 bases in between. The CDR3 totals 12 residues. The chain's CDR3 is CASSENNSPLHF. CDR3 nucleotide sequence: TGTGCCAGCAGTGAGAATAATTCACCCCTCCACTTT.

The gene calls are TRBV6-5 and TRBJ2-7; 8 positions match TRBD2. There are 18 residues in the CDR3. The germline gives CDR1 MNHEY, CDR2 SVGAGI. V lost 0 bases to trimming and J lost 2 bases; unmatched junction nucleotides: 12. CDR3 residues: CASSYSGPGGAKTYEQYF. The DNA for the CDR3 is TGTGCCAGCAGTTACTCGGGCCCCGGGGGGGCGAAAACCTACGAGCAGTACTTC.

V usage is TRBV20-1 and J usage is TRBJ2-3; 11 nucleotides line up with TRBD2. V shed 0 bases, J shed 4 bases, and the junction held 6 bases outside the gene matches. Germline V lookup: CDR1 DFQATT, CDR2 SNEGSKA (reference sequence). The CDR3 contains 16 residues. CDR3 amino acids: CSARDQTSGNSDTQYF. CDR3 coding DNA: TGCAGTGCTAGAGACCAGACTAGCGGGAACTCAGATACGCAGTATTTT.

Worth noting for this clonotype: A read error may explain this, as a much larger clone is one base away. The rearrangement joins TRBV29-1 to TRBJ2-7; 11 positions agree with TRBD2. The germline V gene encodes CDR1 SQVTM and CDR2 ANQGSEA. This CDR3 contains 13 residues. The ends lost 6 bases at V and 7 bases at J; junction bases unmatched: 8. CDR3 sequence: CSVLSGGVNEQYF. In DNA form, the CDR3 reads TGCAGCGTACTTAGCGGGGGGGTAAATGAGCAGTACTTC.

This clonotype came up a few times. The J gene is TRBJ2-7, the V gene TRBV6-2 or TRBV6-3, with a possible D match to TRBD1 (6 bases). This CDR3 region has 13 residues. V lost 2 bases, J lost 3 bases, and 8 bases lay in between. Germline V gene lookup returns CDR1 MNHEY and CDR2 SVGEGT. Here the CDR3 DNA reads TGTGCCAGCAGTTACGGACAGAACTACGAGCAGTACTTC. Translating it yields CASSYGQNYEQYF.

This clonotype was observed a handful of times. The chain joins TRBV20-1 to TRBJ2-5; TRBD2 aligns across 7 bases. The DNA end lines up better with TRBJ2-4; the J call may be wrong. This CDR3 is built from 16 residues. Germline loops: CDR1 DFQATT, CDR2 SNEGSKA (reference sequence). DNA for the CDR3: TGCAGTGCCCGATCCGGGGGGTCTGGGCTCAAAAACATTCAGTACTTC. Protein product: CSARSGGSGLKNIQYF.

The V call is TRBV5-1, the J call TRBJ2-3; 9 nucleotides align to TRBD2. The junction had 4 bases not matched to a gene; V was cut back by 10 bases and J by 1 base. Germline CDR1 and CDR2: SGHRS and YFSETQ. The CDR3 totals 13 residues. The CDR3 loop reads CACIAGGTDTQYF. In DNA form, the CDR3 reads TGCGCCTGCATAGCGGGAGGCACAGATACGCAGTATTTT.

The genes are TRBV2 and TRBJ2-5; the D is unclear. Deletions cut 10 bases from V and 2 bases from J, with 11 bases between. The CDR3 totals 12 residues. Germline V gene data show CDR1 as SNHLY and CDR2 as FYNNEI. The CDR3 loop is CATGLRQETQYF. The CDR3 nucleotides are TGTGCCACCGGCCTGAGACAAGAGACCCAGTACTTC.

This chain links TRBV12-3 or TRBV12-4 with TRBJ2-6; 9 positions agree with TRBD1. V lost 8 bases, J lost 0 bases, and 11 bases stayed unmatched. There are 18 residues in the CDR3. CDR3 region: CASQRLGQGSSGANVLTF. The DNA of the CDR3 is TGTGCCAGCCAAAGACTGGGACAGGGAAGCTCTGGGGCCAACGTCCTGACTTTC.

This clonotype has just a few counts. The chain couples TRBV20-1 to TRBJ2-7; 7 nucleotides match TRBD2. Unmatched junction bases numbered 8, after V lost 0 bases and J lost 3 bases. CDR3 length: 15 residues. Germline CDR1 DFQATT, CDR2 SNEGSKA (reference sequence). The CDR3 nucleotides read TGCAGTGCTAGAGATGGGGCGGGAGACTTCTACGAGCAGTACTTC. The encoded protein is CSARDGAGDFYEQYF.

The V and J genes are TRBV10-3 and TRBJ2-1; 9 bases are a match to TRBD2. Judging by the DNA end, TRBJ2-7 fits better; the J call may be wrong. The germline gives CDR1 ENHRY, CDR2 SYGVKD. The CDR3 spans 14 residues. The CDR3 coding sequence is TGTGCCATCAACAGCGGGGGGCCTAACAATGAGCAGTACTTC. It specifies CAINSGGPNNEQYF.

This clonotype was seen at least ten times. This chain links TRBV6-1 with TRBJ2-1, with 9 positions matching TRBD1. CDR3 length equals 15 residues. CDR1 and CDR2 from the germline V gene are MNHNS and SASEGT. J lost 5 bases, V lost 9 bases, and 11 bases had no gene match. CDR3 protein: CASLIGTGFNNEQFF. DNA for the CDR3: TGTGCCAGTTTGATAGGGACAGGGTTTAACAATGAGCAGTTCTTC.

This clonotype came up a few times. The CDR3 bases are TGTGCCATCAGTGAGATTTCAGGGGGCCAAAACGAGCAGTACTTC. Translating gives CAISEISGGQNEQYF. V usage is TRBV10-3 and J usage is TRBJ2-7; 8 bases align to TRBD1. The CDR3 totals 15 residues. CDR1 ENHRY and CDR2 SYGVKD come from the germline V gene. J gave up 5 bases and V 2 bases, and 8 bases lay outside the gene matches.

This clonotype was observed a handful of times. The chain combines TRBV3-1 with TRBJ2-3; D uncertain. This CDR3 spans 17 amino acids. Trimming cost V 2 bases and J 0 bases, with 15 bases left between them. Germline V gives CDR1 LGHDT, CDR2 YNNKEL (reference sequence). The CDR3 DNA reads as TGTGCCAGCAGCCAACCCCGCCCCCCGTCTAGCACAGATACGCAGTATTTT. It translates to CASSQPRPPSSTDTQYF.

This chain joins TRBV12-3 or TRBV12-4 and TRBJ2-2; no clear D gene. Trimming shortened V by 7 bases and J by 5 bases, and 8 bases separated the two germline ends. CDR3 length: 12 residues. DNA for the CDR3: TGTGCCAGCAATCGAGCGACCGGGGAGCTGTTTTTT. Its translation: CASNRATGELFF.

The V and J genes are TRBV20-1 and TRBJ1-5; a weak D match, TRBD1 (6 bases). With 5 bases removed from V and 1 base from J, the gap between germline ends came to 9 bases. There are 13 residues in the CDR3. Germline V gene sequence: CDR1 DFQATT, CDR2 SNEGSKA (reference sequence). CDR3 amino acids: CSAGGRSNQPQHF. The CDR3 bases are TGCAGTGCTGGGGGCCGGAGCAATCAGCCCCAGCATTTT.

The chain joins TRBV25-1 to TRBJ2-7; 7 bases agree with TRBD2. V was clipped by 4 bases and J by 3 bases; unmatched bases: 3. The CDR3 has 13 amino acids. Germline loops: CDR1 MGHDK, CDR2 SYGVNS. CDR3 sequence: CASSAWDYYEQYF. The CDR3 nucleotides read TGTGCCAGCAGTGCCTGGGACTACTACGAGCAGTACTTC.

The sample holds a few counts of this clonotype. This chain uses TRBV7-2 with TRBJ2-3, with TRBD2 identical over 8 bases. The V gene's germline CDR1 is SGHTA and CDR2 FQGNSA. Trimming took 5 bases from V and 5 from J; bases not matched to a gene: 12. The CDR3 spans 16 residues. CDR3 coding DNA: TGTGCCAGCAGCCCTCGGATAAGCGGGAGTGTAGATACGCAGTATTTT. Translation: CASSPRISGSVDTQYF.

The chain carries TRBV10-3 and TRBJ1-2; 9 bases map to TRBD1. V lost 5 bases to trimming and J lost 4 bases; unmatched junction nucleotides: 8. CDR3 length equals 15 residues. Germline CDR1 reads ENHRY; CDR2 reads SYGVKD. The CDR3 sequence is CAISPGTGYGYGYTF. CDR3 coding DNA: TGTGCCATCAGTCCCGGGACAGGGTACGGCTATGGCTACACCTTC.

In nucleotides, the CDR3 is TGTGCCAGCAGTGAGCTAGCGGGGGGCTTGGAGACCCAGTACTTC. It is translated as CASSELAGGLETQYF. The gene calls are TRBV2 and TRBJ2-7; 11 bases match TRBD2. The J call is in doubt because the DNA end fits TRBJ2-5 better. Germline V lookup: CDR1 SNHLY, CDR2 FYNNEI. This CDR3 contains 15 residues.

Concerning this clonotype itself: At one end, the junction sequence differs from germline, possibly due to a read error. The rearrangement joins TRBV7-2 to TRBJ1-2; possibly TRBD1 for D (6 bases). Germline CDR1 is SGHTA and CDR2 is FQGNSA. This CDR3 is 14 amino acids long. The CDR3 coding sequence is TGTGCCAGCAGCGTAGCGCAGGGGAACTATGGCTACACCTTC. Its translation: CASSVAQGNYGYTF.